This T cell receptor beta chain was recorded in a study of blood T cell repertoires in COVID-19. Trimming removed 2 bases from V and 1 base from J; junction bases left unmatched: 3. Per the germline V gene, CDR1 is SGHNT and CDR2 is YYREEE (reference sequence). This CDR3 is built from 15 residues. Clones were read by immunoSEQ multiplex PCR, and TCRdb kept only the in-frame ones, dropping some. Of some 190,000 clones listed, over 75% are singletons. The specimen sequenced was peripheral blood. The receptor's source is a man older than 75 with COVID-19, enrolled during active disease. The chain carries TRBV5-4 and TRBJ2-5, with 9 bases fitting TRBD2. The CDR3 here is CASSLGGGVQETQYF. In nucleotides, the CDR3 is TGTGCCAGCAGCTTAGGCGGGGGGGTCCAAGAGACCCAGTACTTC.